These 21 T cell receptor beta chains originate from one sample sequenced in a study of T cell repertoires in cytomegalovirus infection. In TCRdb, the reads were re-called with MiXCR into one record per CDR3 protein. Found here are 700,000 to 850,000 distinct CDR3 sequences, approximately 32% of them singletons; the top ten hold around an eighth. Which antigens these TCRs recognize remains unknown. The specimen comprised cultured CD8+ T cells from PBMCs, sampled from culture after CMV antigen stimulation. Every receptor here comes from a human donor in good health (CMV status not recorded). Some clones in this sample may be carry-over from other donors' samples.

The chain combines TRBV6-5 with TRBJ1-1; no clear D gene. CDR3 length equals 15 residues. Trimming stripped 6 bases from V and 1 base from J, with 15 bases between. Germline V gives CDR1 MNHEY, CDR2 SVGAGI. CDR3: CASSPGRAPNTEAFF. The DNA of the CDR3 is TGTGCCAGCAGCCCCGGGAGGGCGCCGAACACTGAAGCTTTCTTT.

V and J are TRBV29-1 and TRBJ1-1, with 7 bases aligning to TRBD1. The CDR3 runs 17 residues. Per germline, CDR1 SQVTM and CDR2 ANQGSEA. The V gene end was trimmed by 4 bases and the J gene end by 0 bases; junction bases not matched to a gene: 14. As DNA, the CDR3 is TGCAGCGTTGTGGGGCTGACAGGGAAAAAGGTGAACACTGAAGCTTTCTTT. Amino acids: CSVVGLTGKKVNTEAFF.

This clonotype showed up many times. The chain recombines TRBV12-3 or TRBV12-4 with TRBJ1-2, with D unclear. V was trimmed by 4 bases and J by 2 bases, leaving 8 bases between them. The CDR3 consists of 13 residues. The DNA of the CDR3 is TGTGCCAGCAGTTCTTACGGGAACTATGGCTACACCTTC. It is translated as CASSSYGNYGYTF.

This clonotype showed up just a few times. V and J are TRBV7-8 and TRBJ2-1; 7 bases fit TRBD1. Trimming removed 6 bases from V and 7 bases from J; junction bases left unmatched: 18. There are 17 residues in the CDR3. Germline V gives CDR1 SGHVS, CDR2 FQNEAQ. CDR3 region: CASSLRPGAGGGNEQFF. The CDR3 DNA follows: TGTGCCAGCAGTCTTAGGCCCGGGGCAGGGGGTGGGAATGAGCAGTTCTTC. Full variable domain (remainder filled in from reference TRBV7-8 and TRBJ2-1): GAGVSQSPRYKVAKRGQDVALRCDPISGHVSLFWYQQALGQGPEFLTYFQNEAQLDKSGLPSDRFFAERPEGSVSTLKIQRTQQEDSAVYLCASSLRPGAGGGNEQFFGPGTRLTVL.

The CDR3 loop is CASSYLAGGGYNEQFF. Written as DNA, the CDR3 is TGCGCCAGCAGCTACCTCGCGGGGGGAGGCTACAATGAGCAGTTCTTC. The rearrangement uses TRBV5-1 and TRBJ2-1; 8 bases align to TRBD2. CDR1 is SGHRS, CDR2 YFSETQ, per germline. The V segment lost 3 bases and the J segment 3 bases; nucleotides outside the gene matches: 8. This CDR3 is built from 16 residues. Drawing the rest from reference TRBV5-1 and TRBJ2-1, the complete variable domain is KAGVTQTPRYLIKTRGQQVTLSCSPISGHRSVSWYQQTPGQGLQFLFEYFSETQRNKGNFPGRFSGRQFSNSRSEMNVSTLELGDSALYLCASSYLAGGGYNEQFFGPGTRLTVL.

The chain carries TRBV6-2 or TRBV6-3 and TRBJ2-7, with D possibly matching TRBD2 (5 bases). The germline CDR1 and CDR2 sequences are MNHEY and SVGEGT. V was cut by 8 bases and J by 4 bases, with 15 bases left in between. This CDR3 has 13 amino acids. CDR3 sequence: CASGSAGDYEQYV. CDR3 sequence (DNA): TGTGCCAGCGGCTCGGCGGGCGATTACGAGCAGTACGTC.

The genes are TRBV13 and TRBJ2-5; D is perhaps TRBD2 (5 bases). Trimming removed 1 base at V and 4 bases at J, with 10 bases between. The CDR3 has 14 residues. Germline values: CDR1 PRHDT, CDR2 FYEKMQ (reference sequence). CDR3 protein: CASSLERDGETQYF. The CDR3 DNA follows: TGTGCCAGCAGCTTAGAGAGGGATGGAGAGACCCAGTACTTC. The entire variable domain, with the rest obtained from reference TRBV13 and TRBJ2-5, is as follows: AAGVIQSPRHLIKEKRETATLKCYPIPRHDTVYWYQQGPGQDPQFLISFYEKMQSDKGSIPDRFSAQQFSDYHSELNMSSLELGDSALYFCASSLERDGETQYFGPGTRLLVL.

Notes on this clonotype: This may arise from a read error, as a much more abundant clone is one base away. This rearrangement joins TRBV6-2 or TRBV6-3 to TRBJ1-1; D gene ambiguous. The germline V gene has CDR1 MNHEY and CDR2 SVGEGT. The CDR3 runs 11 residues. Trimming shortened V by 1 base and J by 5 bases, and 2 bases separated the two germline ends. CDR3 in amino acids: CASSYWTEAFF. In DNA, the CDR3 is TGTGCCAGCAGTTACTGGACTGAAGCTTTCTTT.

The chain carries TRBV24-1 and TRBJ2-3, with TRBD1 as a possible D gene (6 bases). The CDR3 covers 15 residues. Looked up from germline, CDR1 is KGHDR and CDR2 is SFDVKD. The germline V and J ends were trimmed by 3 bases and 2 bases, with 11 bases remaining between them. For the CDR3, the DNA is TGTGCCACCAGTGATACTCGGACAGACACAGATACGCAGTATTTT. Protein: CATSDTRTDTDTQYF.

The table lists this clonotype with a few counts. The rearrangement joins TRBV20-1 to TRBJ2-7, with no clear D. V was pared by 4 bases and J by 0 bases, with 10 bases between. The CDR3 sequence is 13 residues long. Per germline, CDR1 DFQATT and CDR2 SNEGSKA (reference sequence). CDR3: CSATPGPSYEQYV. In DNA, the CDR3 is TGCAGTGCTACCCCAGGTCCCTCCTACGAGCAGTACGTC.

The chain uses TRBV28 and TRBJ1-1; TRBD1 agrees at 8 bases. Germline V gene sequence: CDR1 MDHEN, CDR2 SYDVKM. This CDR3 is 14 amino acids long. J was trimmed by 3 bases and V by 6 bases; bases with no gene match: 6. Here the CDR3 DNA reads TGTGCCAGCAGGGACAGGGCTGGATACACTGAAGCTTTCTTT. Translated: CASRDRAGYTEAFF.

This clonotype was seen a handful of times. CDR3 sequence: CASIPSGGEETQYF. The CDR3 region has the DNA TGTGCCAGCATCCCATCAGGGGGGGAAGAGACCCAGTACTTC. The chain combines TRBV7-9 with TRBJ2-5, with D possibly being TRBD1 or TRBD2 (7 bases each). The CDR3 consists of 14 residues. The germline gives CDR1 SEHNR, CDR2 FQNEAQ (reference sequence). Deletions cut 7 bases from V and 3 bases from J, with 15 bases between.

This clonotype was detected many times. The genes are TRBV5-1 and TRBJ1-3; D may be TRBD1 (6 bases). CDR3 length: 13 amino acids. From germline, CDR1 is SGHRS and CDR2 YFSETQ. V gave up 2 bases and J gave up 11 bases, with 14 bases separating them. In DNA form, the CDR3 reads TGCGCCAGCAGCTTCTCCAGGGGCAGAGCCATATATTTT. Translated, it gives CASSFSRGRAIYF. The entire variable domain, with the rest obtained from reference TRBV5-1 and TRBJ1-3, is as follows: KAGVTQTPRYLIKTRGQQVTLSCSPISGHRSVSWYQQTPGQGLQFLFEYFSETQRNKGNFPGRFSGRQFSNSRSEMNVSTLELGDSALYLCASSFSRGRAIYFGEGSWLTVV.

Details on this clonotype: The junction departs from germline at one end; a sequencing error may be responsible. The chain employs TRBV15 and TRBJ2-5; D is perhaps TRBD2 (6 bases). Germline assignment: CDR1 LNHNV and CDR2 YYDKDF (reference sequence). CDR3 length: 14 amino acids. The CDR3 loop reads CVTSSPGLKGDQYF. Written as DNA, the CDR3 is TGTGTCACCAGCAGCCCGGGACTTAAAGGGGACCAGTACTTC.

This clonotype was counted ten times or more. This chain connects TRBV12-3 or TRBV12-4 to TRBJ2-7, with D hard to call. V lost 3 bases, J lost 3 bases, and 9 bases lay in between. This CDR3 has 13 residues. The chain's CDR3 is CASSFFWGYEQYF. For the CDR3, the DNA is TGTGCCAGCAGTTTCTTCTGGGGCTACGAGCAGTACTTC.

This clonotype was picked up many times. The chain links TRBV7-9 to TRBJ2-1; 7 bases are a match to TRBD1. This CDR3 is 15 amino acids long. With 3 bases clipped from V and 4 bases from J, the junction kept 6 bases outside the gene matches. Germline V CDR1 and CDR2: SEHNR, FQNEAQ (reference sequence). In DNA, the CDR3 is TGTGCCAGCAGCTTCCCTGACAGGGTTTACAATGAGCAGTTCTTC. Amino acid sequence: CASSFPDRVYNEQFF.

This chain links TRBV10-3 with TRBJ1-2; possibly TRBD1 for D (6 bases). Germline-derived CDR1 and CDR2 are ENHRY and SYGVKD. This CDR3 has 16 amino acids. V was pared by 7 bases and J by 4 bases, with 22 bases between. The CDR3 nucleotides read TGTGCCATCAAACAGGGCATGGGCCGGGGATCCTATGGCTACACCTTC. This translates into CAIKQGMGRGSYGYTF.

This clonotype was counted a few times. The chain joins TRBV7-9 to TRBJ2-1, with 12 positions matching TRBD2. V was clipped by 5 bases and J by 7 bases; unmatched bases: 6. Germline V gene lookup returns CDR1 SEHNR and CDR2 FQNEAQ (reference sequence). This CDR3 contains 15 residues. The CDR3 coding sequence is TGTGCCAGCAGCGGCGGGACTAGCGGGTGGAATGAGCAGTTCTTC. Its protein is CASSGGTSGWNEQFF. The full variable domain, rest sourced from reference TRBV7-9 and TRBJ2-1, is DTGVSQNPRHKITKRGQNVTFRCDPISEHNRLYWYRQTLGQGPEFLTYFQNEAQLEKSRLLSDRFSAERPKGSFSTLEIQRTEQGDSAMYLCASSGGTSGWNEQFFGPGTRLTVL.

J is TRBJ2-2 and V is TRBV7-9; 7 nucleotides align to TRBD1. This CDR3 spans 14 amino acids. The V gene's germline CDR1 is SEHNR and CDR2 FQNEAQ (reference sequence). Germline trimming cut 8 bases from V and 4 bases from J; bases unmatched to any gene: 7. The CDR3 bases are TGTGCCAGCCTCGAAACAGGGGTCACCGGGGAGCTGTTTTTT. It specifies CASLETGVTGELFF.

This clonotype showed up just once. The chain uses TRBV7-9 and TRBJ2-1, with TRBD1 as a possible D gene (5 bases). V lost 5 bases to trimming and J lost 7 bases, with 15 bases between them. CDR1 and CDR2 (germline): SEHNR, FQNEAQ (reference sequence). The CDR3 covers 14 residues. The CDR3 loop is CASSPIGAENEQFF. CDR3 coding DNA: TGTGCCAGCAGCCCGATAGGGGCTGAAAATGAGCAGTTCTTC.

This clonotype was detected a few times. The chain recombines TRBV6-2 or TRBV6-3 with TRBJ2-1; TRBD2 matches 8 bases. Germline V gene lookup returns CDR1 MNHEY and CDR2 SVGEGT. The CDR3 has 15 amino acids. V shed 6 bases, J shed 3 bases, and the junction held 7 bases outside the gene matches. In DNA form, the CDR3 reads TGTGCCAGCAGACCCGGGACTAGAGACTACAATGAGCAGTTCTTC. Residues: CASRPGTRDYNEQFF.